These T cell receptor beta chains were read from a single sample in a study of T cells in localized non-small cell lung cancer. Here immunoSEQ multiplex PCR was the method, and the copy in TCRdb shows in-frame clones only, minus some. The sample consists of roughly 89,000 clones, approximately 90% of them appearing once. The sequenced sample was PBMCs, obtained before any cancer treatment. The receptors originated from a woman between 35 and 70 years old with stage II squamous cell lung carcinoma. Both conserved end residues are part of each CDR3. Fields, in order: J gene, CDR3 length, V gene, CDR3 protein.

j_call: TRBJ1-3
cdr3_length: 15
v_call: TRBV7-8
cdr3_aa: CASSDRRTSGNTIYF

j_call: TRBJ2-3
cdr3_length: 18
v_call: TRBV5-1
cdr3_aa: CASSLAGGQGLNTDTQYF

j_call: TRBJ1-2
cdr3_length: 14
v_call: TRBV7-9
cdr3_aa: CASSSLKGGRGYTF

j_call: TRBJ1-5
cdr3_length: 13
v_call: TRBV30
cdr3_aa: CAYTDRSNQPQHF

j_call: TRBJ1-2
cdr3_length: 16
v_call: TRBV4-2
cdr3_aa: CASSQEDRGLNYGYTF

j_call: TRBJ1-2
cdr3_length: 13
v_call: TRBV7-8
cdr3_aa: CASSLRTEGGYTF

j_call: TRBJ2-4
cdr3_length: 14
v_call: TRBV5-1
cdr3_aa: CASSADNNENIQYF

j_call: TRBJ2-3
cdr3_length: 15
v_call: TRBV7-8
cdr3_aa: CASSLGVTSTDTQYF

j_call: TRBJ2-6
cdr3_length: 16
v_call: TRBV5-4
cdr3_aa: CASSLTGGPGANVLTF

j_call: TRBJ1-5
cdr3_length: 14
v_call: TRBV6-5
cdr3_aa: CANLDSGCNQPQHF

j_call: TRBJ2-7
cdr3_length: 20
v_call: TRBV6-1
cdr3_aa: CASSERPPGLAGVRSNEQYF

j_call: TRBJ2-7
cdr3_length: 14
v_call: TRBV6-6
cdr3_aa: CASSYSEFSYEQYF

j_call: TRBJ2-2
cdr3_length: 16
v_call: TRBV11-3
cdr3_aa: CASSPKGGPNTGELFF

j_call: TRBJ2-7
cdr3_length: 15
v_call: TRBV6-5
cdr3_aa: CASSYSSESSYEQYF

j_call: TRBJ1-1
cdr3_length: 15
v_call: TRBV13
cdr3_aa: CASSLGGGLNTEAFF

j_call: TRBJ1-1
cdr3_length: 12
v_call: TRBV29-1
cdr3_aa: CSVERQNTEAFF

j_call: TRBJ2-5
cdr3_length: 13
v_call: TRBV6-6
cdr3_aa: CASSSDRGETQYF

j_call: TRBJ2-3
cdr3_length: 13
v_call: TRBV11-3
cdr3_aa: CASSRTSLDTQYF

j_call: TRBJ2-3
cdr3_length: 14
v_call: TRBV27
cdr3_aa: CASSLWGRTDTQYF

j_call: TRBJ2-1
cdr3_length: 17
v_call: TRBV4-1
cdr3_aa: CASSQAGTSGGDNEQFF

j_call: TRBJ2-1
cdr3_length: 18
v_call: TRBV7-8
cdr3_aa: CASSPTWELLAGGLEQFF